The entry below gives a single T cell receptor beta chain sequence along with its context. The antigen remains unidentified. V was pared by 1 base and J by 4 bases, with 10 bases between. This CDR3 spans 15 amino acids. The germline CDR1 and CDR2 sequences are MDHEN and SYDVKM. Researchers took blood at baseline, on cycle 4 day 1, and on cycle 7 day 1. The data derive from a study of OX40 agonist ivuxolimab in advanced cancers. Study in general: Head and neck, renal cell, melanoma or hepatocellular carcinoma were the cancers that dose-escalation patients had. Findings and caveats of the study: Clonal expansion by week 6 occurred in CD4+ and CD8+ blood T cells (at 0.1 to 3.0 mg/kg). In a subset of nonresponders, normalized T-cell clonal expansion was also low.

Using immunoSEQ multiplex PCR, the repertoire was profiled, and TCRdb retains in-frame clones only, with some absent. The sample yields around 76,000 clones, around 87% seen once. The clonotype comes from an adult with an advanced solid tumor such as melanoma, head and neck, liver or kidney cancer. The sequences come from CD4+ or CD8+ T cells sorted from blood, collected in a trial of the OX40 agonist ivuxolimab. The V and J genes are TRBV28 and TRBJ1-4; no clear D gene. The CDR3 spells CASSLLSLSNEKLFF. CDR3 DNA: TGTGCCAGCAGTTTATTAAGTTTGAGTAATGAAAAACTGTTTTTT.